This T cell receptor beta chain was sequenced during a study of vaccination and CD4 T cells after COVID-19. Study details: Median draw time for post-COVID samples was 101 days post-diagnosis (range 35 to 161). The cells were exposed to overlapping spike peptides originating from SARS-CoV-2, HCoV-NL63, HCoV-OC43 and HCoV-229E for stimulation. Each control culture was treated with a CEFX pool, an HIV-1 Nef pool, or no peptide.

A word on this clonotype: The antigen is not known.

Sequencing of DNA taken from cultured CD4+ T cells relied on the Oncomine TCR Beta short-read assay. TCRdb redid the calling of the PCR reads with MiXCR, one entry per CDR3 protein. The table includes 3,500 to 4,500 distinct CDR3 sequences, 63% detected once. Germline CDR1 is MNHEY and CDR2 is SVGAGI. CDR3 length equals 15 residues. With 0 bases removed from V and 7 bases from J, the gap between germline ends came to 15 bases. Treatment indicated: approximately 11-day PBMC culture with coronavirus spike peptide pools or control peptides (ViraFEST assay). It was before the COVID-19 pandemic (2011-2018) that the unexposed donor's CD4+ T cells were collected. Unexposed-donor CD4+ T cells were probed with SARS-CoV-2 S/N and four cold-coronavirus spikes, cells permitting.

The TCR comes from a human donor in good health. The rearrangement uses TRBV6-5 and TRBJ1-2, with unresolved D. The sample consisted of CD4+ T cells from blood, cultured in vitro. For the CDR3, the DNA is TGTGCCAGCAGTTACTCGGCAGTTCGATTTTTTGGCTACACCTTC. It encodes CASSYSAVRFFGYTF.